This record concerns one T cell receptor (beta chain) sequence. The antigen remains unidentified. Both 60 Vbeta primers and 13 Jbeta primers went into the PCR. Profiled with immunoSEQ multiplex PCR; TCRdb holds only in-frame clones, not every one. Here the sample spans 170,000 or so clones, 77% being singletons. This specimen belongs to a study of cytomegalovirus exposure and HLA in healthy donors. Study-wide results and caveats: Fewer N-insertions (relative to the approximately 700-donor mean) were reportedly seen in an Asian-associated ancestry cluster in a later analysis.

The donors (healthy individuals) were bone marrow donors. Each donor was nominally healthy when sampled (though unrecorded immune exposures were likely). CDR1 SGHAT and CDR2 FQNNGV come from the germline V gene. Trimming left V 5 bases short and J 5 bases short, with 13 bases between. This CDR3 has 13 residues. This TCR was sampled from a woman between 25 and 40 years old in good health and CMV-seropositive. The chain combines TRBV11-2 with TRBJ2-7, with D maybe TRBD1 (5 bases). Sequenced sample: PBMCs. CDR3 amino acids: CASSPQGAHEQYF. The CDR3 DNA sequence: TGTGCCAGCAGCCCCCAAGGGGCCCACGAGCAGTACTTC.